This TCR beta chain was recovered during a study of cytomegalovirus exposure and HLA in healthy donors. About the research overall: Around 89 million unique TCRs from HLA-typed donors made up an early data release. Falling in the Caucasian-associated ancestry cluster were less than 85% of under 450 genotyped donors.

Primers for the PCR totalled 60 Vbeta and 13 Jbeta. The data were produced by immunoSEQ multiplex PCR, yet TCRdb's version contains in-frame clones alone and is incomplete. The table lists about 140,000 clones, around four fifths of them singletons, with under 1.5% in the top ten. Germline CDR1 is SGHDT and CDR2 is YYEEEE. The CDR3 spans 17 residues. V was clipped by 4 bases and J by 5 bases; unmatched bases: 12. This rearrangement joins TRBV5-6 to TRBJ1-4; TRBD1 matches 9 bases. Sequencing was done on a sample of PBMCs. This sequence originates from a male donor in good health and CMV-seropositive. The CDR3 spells CASSITGGGWGNEKLFF. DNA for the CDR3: TGTGCCAGCAGCATTACAGGGGGCGGATGGGGAAATGAAAAACTGTTTTTT.